The present T cell receptor (beta chain) was sequenced within a study of T cell repertoires in cytomegalovirus infection. Study information: Evidence of both CMV infection and a matching HLA type came from public TCR beta signatures. Study conclusions and caveats: Summed public TCR beta family frequency identified CMV carriers bearing the relevant HLA. It was HLA-C-restricted CMV-specific TCR beta clonotypes that dominated the response ex vivo.

One entry per CDR3 protein, called by TCRdb with MiXCR from the reads. Of under 850,000 distinct CDR3 sequences in the sample, 35% were seen once. A few counts support this clonotype. Its cognate antigen is unknown. Per the germline V gene, CDR1 is SEHNR and CDR2 is FQNEAQ (reference sequence). V was cut by 5 bases and J by 5 bases, with 16 bases left in between. The CDR3 runs to 14 residues. This clonotype originated in a human donor in good health (CMV status not recorded). Some clones in this sample may be carry-over from other donors' samples. Sequencing was done on a sample of PBMCs. The chain recombines TRBV7-9 with TRBJ2-7; possible D gene TRBD1, 6 bases. Here the CDR3 reads CASSAPGARNEQYF. Written as DNA, the CDR3 is TGTGCCAGCAGCGCTCCAGGGGCAAGGAACGAGCAGTACTTC.